These T cell receptor beta chains were read from a single sample in a study of blood T cell repertoires in COVID-19. The table came from immunoSEQ multiplex PCR; TCRdb's copy has only in-frame clones and leaves some out. This sample yields about 280,000 clones, of which about nine tenths are seen a single time; approximately 3% belongs to the top ten. Material: peripheral blood. The receptors stem from a woman in her twenties or thirties with active or convalescent COVID-19. Each CDR3 is given without its conserved first and last residue.

TRBV7-6	13	TRBJ1-4	ASSPRGLGNEKLF
TRBV7-9	13	TRBJ2-1	ASSLGRGAYNEQF
TRBV7-9	10	TRBJ2-1	ASSSRAYNGF
TRBV12-3/TRBV12-4	11	TRBJ2-2	ASSLGGVGELF
TRBV2	11	TRBJ1-5	ASSVQGQQPQH
TRBV7-8	17	TRBJ1-3	ASSLEGFGVTSSGNTIY
TRBV2	16	TRBJ1-5	ASSRETGGYYSNQPQH
TRBV28	17	TRBJ1-5	ASSSRPWTGLEGNQPQH
TRBV5-1	12	TRBJ1-1	ASSQQALNTEAF
TRBV13	12	TRBJ2-1	ASSFVEGYNEQF
TRBV19	12	TRBJ1-6	ASSIAAYNSPLH
TRBV28	13	TRBJ2-5	ASSDSVGGSETQY
TRBV7-2	13	TRBJ1-1	ASSLAGPSNTEAF
TRBV5-4	15	TRBJ2-3	ASSPEPDRVQTDTQY
TRBV6-1	13	TRBJ2-1	ASSERDRGCNEQF
TRBV6-5	10	TRBJ1-1	ATAIGGTEAF
TRBV3-1/TRBV3-2	16	TRBJ2-1	ASSRPFGGGPSYNEQF
TRBV7-9	16	TRBJ1-6	ASSPSTGLVGRNSPLH
TRBV29-1	13	TRBJ2-1	SVDGVDSYYNEQF
TRBV5-8	11	TRBJ1-4	ASSHRANEKLF
TRBV18	11	TRBJ1-1	ASSPIGGTEAF
TRBV5-6	12	TRBJ2-4	ASSQTLAKNIQY
TRBV19	13	TRBJ2-2	ASSPTGGSTGELF
TRBV7-2	17	TRBJ2-3	ASSSLGVAGNFEADTQY
TRBV10-3	11	TRBJ1-3	AIKEHSGNTIY
TRBV6-1	11	TRBJ2-7	ASSDYPTYEQY
TRBV5-4	15	TRBJ1-3	ASSLPGVSSSGNTIY
TRBV2	11	TRBJ1-2	ASTPTENWGYT
TRBV4-3	14	TRBJ2-7	ASSQDGTDRRDEQY
TRBV6-1	14	TRBJ2-7	ASSEGTLGGRGEQY
TRBV27	11	TRBJ1-1	ASSLQGNTEAF
TRBV10-3	11	TRBJ1-2	AISPNTNYGYT
TRBV5-1	11	TRBJ1-1	ASSPAGNTEAF
TRBV27	14	TRBJ2-1	ASSLSGQGLGFRQF
TRBV4-3	13	TRBJ2-1	ASSLRTGGYNEQF
TRBV3-1/TRBV3-2	11	TRBJ2-5	ASSQGGAETQY
TRBV11-2	12	TRBJ1-1	ASSFPTGATEAF
TRBV7-2	14	TRBJ2-1	ASSVEAGGSLNEQF
TRBV6-4	18	TRBJ1-2	ASSDSIRVVAAMSNYGYT
TRBV23-1	10	TRBJ1-1	ASRGANTEAF
TRBV30	12	TRBJ2-2	AWGGPPDTGELF
TRBV7-7	13	TRBJ2-3	ASSLGGGATDTQY
TRBV15	13	TRBJ1-6	ATSSRVVHNSPLH
TRBV29-1	14	TRBJ1-1	SVDNLGTGESTEAF
TRBV27	13	TRBJ2-1	ASSPIPAGLAWQF